This record covers a single TCR beta chain. Its antigen is not identified. The sample originates from a study of regulatory T cells in long-lasting Graves disease. General study results and limits: Persistent patients had a count of shared public clonotypes (around 2,500) that exceeded that of new patients (almost 1,000).

With iRepertoire HTBI primers and Arm-PCR of CDR3 regions, TCR beta libraries were built. TCRdb reprocessed the multiplex PCR reads via MiXCR and lists one record per CDR3 protein. The data hold about 430,000 distinct CDR3 sequences, with 14% to 15% observed a single time. Deletions cut 0 bases from V and 2 bases from J, with 12 bases between. Germline V gene sequence: CDR1 SGHDT, CDR2 YYEEEE. This CDR3 has 16 residues. Described time point: newly diagnosed GD, antithyroid drugs for less than 3 months. PBMC RNA served as the TCR library source. This same sample was also part of a study on T cells in Graves' hyperthyroidism and ophthalmopathy.

The chain couples TRBV5-6 to TRBJ1-3; D is unresolved. Sample: peripheral blood mononuclear cells (PBMCs), taken at new diagnosis, from a patient treated with antithyroid drugs. The receptor's source is a middle-aged woman with Graves disease. The CDR3 sequence: CASSLGEGGAGNTIYF. The DNA for the CDR3 is TGTGCCAGCAGCTTGGGGGAGGGAGGAGCTGGAAACACCATATATTTT.